This T cell receptor beta chain comes out of a study of T cells in tumors after PD-1 blockade. TCRdb's copy holds only in-frame clones and misses some; the assay was immunoSEQ multiplex PCR. This sample yields around 45,000 clones, of which approximately 80% are seen a single time; approximately 7.9% belongs to the top ten. The trim removed 6 bases at V and 3 bases at J, leaving 6 bases unmatched. CDR3 size: 14 residues. Per germline, CDR1 MNHEY and CDR2 SVGAGI. The rearrangement joins TRBV6-5 to TRBJ2-3; 7 bases fit TRBD1. Source: PBMCs, taken before anti-PD-1 therapy. This sequence originates from a human donor with advanced basal cell or squamous cell carcinoma (not recorded which). Written as DNA, the CDR3 is TGTGCCAGCAGACAGGGGTTATATACAGATACGCAGTATTTT. Translated, it gives CASRQGLYTDTQYF.